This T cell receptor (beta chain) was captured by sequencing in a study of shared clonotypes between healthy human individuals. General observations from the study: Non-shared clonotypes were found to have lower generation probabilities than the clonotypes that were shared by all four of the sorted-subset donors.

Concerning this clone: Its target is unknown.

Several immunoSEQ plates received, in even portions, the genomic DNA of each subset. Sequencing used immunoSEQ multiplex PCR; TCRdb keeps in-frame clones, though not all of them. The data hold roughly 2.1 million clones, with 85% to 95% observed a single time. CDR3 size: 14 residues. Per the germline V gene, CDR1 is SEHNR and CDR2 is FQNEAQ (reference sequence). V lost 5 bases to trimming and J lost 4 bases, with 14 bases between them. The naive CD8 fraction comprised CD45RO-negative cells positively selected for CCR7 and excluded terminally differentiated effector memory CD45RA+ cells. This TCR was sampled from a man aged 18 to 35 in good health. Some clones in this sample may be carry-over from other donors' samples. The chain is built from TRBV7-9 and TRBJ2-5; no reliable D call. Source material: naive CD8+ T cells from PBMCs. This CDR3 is CASSPPWGRETQYF. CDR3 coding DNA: TGTGCCAGCAGCCCCCCCTGGGGTAGAGAGACCCAGTACTTC. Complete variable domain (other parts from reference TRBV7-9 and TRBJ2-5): DTGVSQNPRHKITKRGQNVTFRCDPISEHNRLYWYRQTLGQGPEFLTYFQNEAQLEKSRLLSDRFSAERPKGSFSTLEIQRTEQGDSAMYLCASSPPWGRETQYFGPGTRLLVL.